A single sample gave rise to the 21 T cell receptor beta chains below, sequenced in a study. MiXCR was run by TCRdb on the 5' RACE reads, yielding one entry per CDR3 protein. The table records 9,500 to 14,000 distinct CDR3 sequences, about 30% of them present only once. Treg sorting used a CD4+CD25+CD127-/low gate. Material for sequencing was Tregs sorted from a lymph node. The receptors stem from a female donor with breast cancer.

This clonotype was counted many times. The chain is built from TRBV20-1 and TRBJ1-5; a possible D gene is TRBD1 (5 bases). The CDR3 is 13 amino acids. Germline V gene lookup returns CDR1 DFQATT and CDR2 SNEGSKA (reference sequence). The V end lost 1 base, the J end lost 7 bases, and 11 bases lay between the germline ends. The CDR3 here is CSARGAGMQPQHF. The CDR3 region has the DNA TGCAGTGCTAGAGGAGCAGGGATGCAGCCCCAGCATTTT.

This clonotype was detected many times. Here the CDR3 DNA reads TGCAGTGCTCCCAGGACGGGATTGTACACTGAAGCTTTCTTT. Protein product: CSAPRTGLYTEAFF. V is TRBV20-1 and J is TRBJ1-1; D is undetermined. V was shortened by 5 bases and J by 3 bases, with 16 bases between the two germline ends. The CDR3 covers 14 residues. CDR1 is DFQATT, CDR2 SNEGSKA, per germline (reference sequence).

This clonotype was found many times. The V call is TRBV9, the J call TRBJ2-7, with TRBD2 matching 9 bases. The ends lost 3 bases at V and 6 bases at J; junction bases unmatched: 4. This CDR3 spans 13 amino acids. Germline values: CDR1 SGDLS, CDR2 YYNGEE. In DNA, the CDR3 is TGTGCCAGCAGCGCGGGACTAGCTGCCGAGCAGTACTTC. Translation gives CASSAGLAAEQYF.

The chain has TRBV9 and TRBJ2-1; 7 bases align to TRBD2. The CDR3 loop spans 17 amino acids. Trimming removed 3 bases from V and 7 bases from J; junction bases left unmatched: 16. From germline, CDR1 is SGDLS and CDR2 YYNGEE. The CDR3 loop is CASSAGGRVVWGNEQFF. In DNA, the CDR3 is TGTGCCAGCAGCGCAGGAGGGAGGGTCGTCTGGGGGAATGAGCAGTTCTTC.

This clonotype was counted many times. The V and J genes are TRBV4-1 and TRBJ2-7; 8 positions match TRBD2. This CDR3 is 17 amino acids long. The germline V gene has CDR1 MGHRA and CDR2 YSYEKL. V lost 0 bases and J lost 0; bases outside the gene matches: 7. CDR3 sequence (DNA): TGCGCCAGCAGCCAAGAGCCAGCGGGAGATTCCTCCTACGAGCAGTACTTC. Its protein product is CASSQEPAGDSSYEQYF.

The chain is built from TRBV29-1 and TRBJ1-2; tentatively, D is TRBD1 (5 bases). Germline V gene sequence: CDR1 SQVTM, CDR2 ANQGSEA. The CDR3 extends over 14 amino acids. Trimming pared 5 bases from V and 8 bases from J, leaving 21 bases between. The CDR3 loop reads CSVTVWETRDGYTF. The CDR3 nucleotides are TGCAGCGTTACCGTTTGGGAGACCAGGGACGGCTACACCTTC.

Remarks on this clonotype: A single base separates this from a much larger clone, so it may be a read error. This chain uses TRBV7-8 with TRBJ2-1; 11 bases are shared with TRBD2. The V segment lost 1 base and the J segment 9 bases; nucleotides outside the gene matches: 8. The CDR3 is 16 residues long. Germline V lookup: CDR1 SGHVS, CDR2 FQNEAQ. CDR3 in DNA: TGTGCCAGCAGCTTAGTTGGGACTAGCGGAGCCGGTGAGCAGTTCTTC. Translating gives CASSLVGTSGAGEQFF.

This clonotype has only a few counts. The V and J genes are TRBV12-3 or TRBV12-4 and TRBJ2-1; 7 bases are shared with TRBD2. The V and J ends lost 5 bases and 2 bases, in that order; junction bases with no gene match: 9. The CDR3 is 16 residues long. This chain's CDR3 is CASSRPSGNAYNEQFF. The DNA for the CDR3 is TGTGCCAGCAGTCGACCTAGCGGTAATGCCTACAATGAGCAGTTCTTC.

J is TRBJ2-7 and V is TRBV20-1; D uncertain. Germline V CDR1 and CDR2: DFQATT, SNEGSKA (reference sequence). V lost 3 bases and J 0 bases, leaving 12 bases between the germline ends. This CDR3 has 14 amino acids. CDR3 in DNA: TGCAGTGCTAGGTCGCTAGAGAGCTCCTACGAGCAGTACTTC. This gives the protein CSARSLESSYEQYF.

A remark on this clonotype: Sequence at one end of the junction differs from germline and may be a read error. This sequence joins TRBV4-1 and TRBJ2-1; D is perhaps TRBD1 or TRBD2 (6 bases each). This CDR3 region has 15 residues. Germline V gene sequence: CDR1 MGHRA, CDR2 YSYEKL. Written as DNA, the CDR3 is TGCGCCAGCAGCCTAGTGGGGGGCTCCTACAATGAGCGGTTCTTC. Its translation: CASSLVGGSYNERFF.

At least ten counts were recorded for this clonotype. V gene TRBV20-1 combines with J gene TRBJ2-3; D is unclear. CDR3 length: 13 residues. Trimming stripped 1 base from V and 2 bases from J, with 7 bases between. Germline V gives CDR1 DFQATT, CDR2 SNEGSKA (reference sequence). The DNA for the CDR3 is TGCAGTGCTAGAGTTCGGCCCACAGATACGCAGTATTTT. Amino acids: CSARVRPTDTQYF.

This clonotype was seen more than once but under ten times. The genes are TRBV2 and TRBJ1-6; 8 nucleotides match TRBD1. Germline lookup yields CDR1 SNHLY and CDR2 FYNNEI. The length of the CDR3 is 16 residues. V was clipped by 3 bases and J by 5 bases; unmatched bases: 6. For the CDR3, the DNA is TGTGCCAGCAGTGACCCCAGGGGGCCAAATAATTCACCCCTCCACTTT. It specifies CASSDPRGPNNSPLHF. Filled out from reference TRBV2 and TRBJ1-6, the complete variable domain reads EPEVTQTPSHQVTQMGQEVILRCVPISNHLYFYWYRQILGQKVEFLVSFYNNEISEKSEIFDDQFSVERPDGSNFTLKIRSTKLEDSAMYFCASSDPRGPNNSPLHFGNGTRLTVT.

This clonotype came up many times. The gene calls are TRBV7-9 and TRBJ2-2; a weak D match, TRBD1 (5 bases). In germline, CDR1 is SEHNR, CDR2 FQNEAQ (reference sequence). The CDR3 length is 15 residues. Trimming shortened V by 4 bases and J by 0 bases, and 9 bases separated the two germline ends. The CDR3 DNA follows: TGTGCCAGCAGCTCCCTGACAGCGAACACCGGGGAGCTGTTTTTT. It is translated as CASSSLTANTGELFF.

Of note for this clonotype: Because it lacks the conserved phenylalanine or tryptophan at the end, this CDR3 is likely a read error. This chain connects TRBV24-1 to TRBJ2-1; 9 nucleotides agree with TRBD1. The germline CDR1 and CDR2 sequences are KGHDR and SFDVKD. This CDR3 is 15 amino acids long. The CDR3 sequence: CATSDRGTGTQEQFS. As DNA, the CDR3 is TGTGCTACCAGTGATAGGGGGACAGGGACTCAGGAGCAGTTCTCC.

This clonotype has ten or more counts. The V call is TRBV6-5, the J call TRBJ2-1, with D possibly being TRBD1 or TRBD2 (5 bases each). Germline V gene lookup returns CDR1 MNHEY and CDR2 SVGAGI. The CDR3 length is 14 residues. Trimming stripped 6 bases from V and 4 bases from J, with 13 bases between. The DNA of the CDR3 is TGTGCCAGCAGACCGGGACCAACTTACAATGAGCAGTTCTTC. Translation gives CASRPGPTYNEQFF.

This clonotype has more than one count but fewer than ten. This may stem from a read error, because a much larger clone lies one nucleotide away. This chain uses TRBV6-5 with TRBJ1-3; D unresolved. CDR3 size: 15 residues. Between the trimmed V and J ends, which lost 2 bases and 4 bases, there was a span of 12 bases. Per the germline V gene, CDR1 is MNHEY and CDR2 is SVGAGI. CDR3 nucleotides: TGTGCCAGCAGTTACGGGCCCCGGAGCGGAAACACCATATATTTT. Its protein product is CASSYGPRSGNTIYF.

The CDR3 DNA reads TGTGCCAGCAGTTACTCGATCTTGGGAGGCAATGAGCAGTTCTTC. It specifies CASSYSILGGNEQFF. The J gene is TRBJ2-1, the V gene TRBV6-5; possibly TRBD2 for D (6 bases). Germline lookup yields CDR1 MNHEY and CDR2 SVGAGI. This CDR3 region has 15 residues. Trimming cost V 0 bases and J 6 bases, with 12 bases left between them.

As regards this clonotype: Because it lacks the conserved phenylalanine or tryptophan at the end, this CDR3 is likely a read error. This rearrangement joins TRBV6-5 to TRBJ2-1, with D hard to call. V gave up 0 bases and J gave up 1 base, with 10 bases separating them. Per the germline V gene, CDR1 is MNHEY and CDR2 is SVGAGI. This CDR3 has 16 residues. CDR3 loop: CASSYSLGLSYNEQFL. The CDR3 bases are TGTGCCAGCAGTTACTCTCTGGGTCTGTCCTACAATGAGCAGTTCCTC.

About this clonotype itself: One base away lies a much larger clone, so this may be a sequencing read error. In DNA, the CDR3 is TGCGCCAGCAGCCAAGTGTGGACAGGGTTGGATGAGCAGCTCTTC. It is translated as CASSQVWTGLDEQLF. The rearrangement links TRBV4-1 to TRBJ2-1; 8 nucleotides line up with TRBD1. Germline V CDR1 and CDR2: MGHRA, YSYEKL. The CDR3 covers 15 residues.

This clonotype is classed as medium-sized. The rearrangement joins TRBV24-1 to TRBJ2-1, with D perhaps TRBD1 (5 bases). The germline V and J ends were trimmed by 5 bases and 7 bases, with 23 bases remaining between them. Germline V gene data show CDR1 as KGHDR and CDR2 as SFDVKD. This CDR3 comprises 17 residues. The CDR3 DNA reads as TGTGCCACCAGTGTCTCTCCTACAGGTGCCCCTGGGAATGAGCAGTTCTTC. Its protein product is CATSVSPTGAPGNEQFF.

This clonotype is medium-sized by share. The chain recombines TRBV20-1 with TRBJ2-3; D gene ambiguous. The CDR3 length is 14 residues. CDR1 is DFQATT and CDR2 is SNEGSKA in the germline V gene (reference sequence). The V end was cut by 8 bases, the J end by 1 base, with 16 bases between. CDR3 sequence reads: CSFHNGQRTDTQYF. The CDR3 DNA is TGCAGTTTCCACAACGGCCAGCGCACAGATACGCAGTATTTT.